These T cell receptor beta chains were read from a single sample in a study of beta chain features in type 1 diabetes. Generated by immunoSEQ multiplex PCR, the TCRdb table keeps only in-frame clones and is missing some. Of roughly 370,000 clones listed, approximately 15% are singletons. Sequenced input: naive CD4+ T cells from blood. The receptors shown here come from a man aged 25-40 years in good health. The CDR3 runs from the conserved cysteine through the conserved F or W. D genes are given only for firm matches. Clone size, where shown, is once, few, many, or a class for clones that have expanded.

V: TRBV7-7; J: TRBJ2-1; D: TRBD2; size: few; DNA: TGTGCTAGCAGTTACTACACTAGCGGGAGGGCCAATGAGCAGTTCTTC; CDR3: CASSYYTSGRANEQFF
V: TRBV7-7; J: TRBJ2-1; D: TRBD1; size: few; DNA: TGTGCCAGCAGCCCGGACAGGGGCAATGAGCAGTTCTTC; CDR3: CASSPDRGNEQFF
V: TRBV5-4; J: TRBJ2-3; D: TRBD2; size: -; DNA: TGTGCCAGCAGCTTGTCACTAGCGGGGGCAGATACGCAGTATTTT; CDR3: CASSLSLAGADTQYF
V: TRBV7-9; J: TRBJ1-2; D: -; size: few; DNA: TGTGCCAGCAGCCCCACGAGTAGGGGAGACTATGGCTACACCTTC; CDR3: CASSPTSRGDYGYTF
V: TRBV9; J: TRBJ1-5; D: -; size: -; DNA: TGTGCCAGCAGCCGGGGGGATCAGCCCCAGCATTTT; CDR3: CASSRGDQPQHF
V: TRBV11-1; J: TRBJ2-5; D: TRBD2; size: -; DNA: TGTGCCAGCAGTCGACTAGCGGGAGGAAGAGAGACCCAGTACTTC; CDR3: CASSRLAGGRETQYF
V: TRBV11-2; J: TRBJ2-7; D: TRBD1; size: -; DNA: TGTGCCAGCAGTAGCCCCAGGGGGACCTACGAGCAGTACTTC; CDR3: CASSSPRGTYEQYF
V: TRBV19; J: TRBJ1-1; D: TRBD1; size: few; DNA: TGTGCCAGCACAGGACAGGAGTTGAACACTGAAGCTTTCTTT; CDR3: CASTGQELNTEAFF
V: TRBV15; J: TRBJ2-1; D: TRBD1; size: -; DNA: TGTGCCACCAGCAGAGTGACAGGGATCTACAATGAGCAGTTCTTC; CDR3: CATSRVTGIYNEQFF
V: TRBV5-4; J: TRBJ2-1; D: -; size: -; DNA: TGTGCCAGCAGCTTGGCCGGGGTCGTAGAGGGCAATGAGCAGTTCTTC; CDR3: CASSLAGVVEGNEQFF
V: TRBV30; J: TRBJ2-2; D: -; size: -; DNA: TGTGCCTGGAGAGGTTTAGCGGTCACCGGGGAGCTGTTTTTT; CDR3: CAWRGLAVTGELFF
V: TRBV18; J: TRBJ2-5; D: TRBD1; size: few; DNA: TGTGCCAGCTCAACCGCCGGGACAGGGCAAGAGACCCAGTACTTC; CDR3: CASSTAGTGQETQYF
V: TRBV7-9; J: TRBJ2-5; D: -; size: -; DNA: TGTGCCAGCAGCTTATACAGGGCCGGGGAGACCCAGTACTTC; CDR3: CASSLYRAGETQYF
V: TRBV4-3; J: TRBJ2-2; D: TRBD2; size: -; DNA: TGCGCCAGCAGCCAAGCGGGCGGGAGGAACACCGGGGAGCTGTTTTTT; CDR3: CASSQAGGRNTGELFF
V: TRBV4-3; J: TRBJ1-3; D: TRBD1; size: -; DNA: TGCGCCAGCAGCCAAGGGGGGACAGAAAGTTCTGTAAACACCATATATTTT; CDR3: CASSQGGTESSVNTIYF
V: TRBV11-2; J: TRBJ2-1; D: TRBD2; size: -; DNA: TGTGCCAGCACCGCCCCCGGGACTACTCCGGGCGGGGGTGAGCAGTTCTTC; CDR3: CASTAPGTTPGGGEQFF
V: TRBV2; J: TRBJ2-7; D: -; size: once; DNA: TGTGCCAGCAGTGTACAGGGCTCCTACGAGCAGTACTTC; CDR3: CASSVQGSYEQYF
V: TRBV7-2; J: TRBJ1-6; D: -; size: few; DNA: TGTGCCAGCAGCTTAGGATTAAACCCGCGGGAAGGGAGGTCACCCCTCCACTTT; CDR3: CASSLGLNPREGRSPLHF
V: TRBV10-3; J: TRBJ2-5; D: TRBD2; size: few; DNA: TGTGCCACTGGCCGGGAGGTCGTAGCGGAGACCCAGTACTTC; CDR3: CATGREVVAETQYF